The rows below give T cell receptor beta chains drawn from one sample of a study. TCRdb re-called the 5' RACE reads with MiXCR, one entry per CDR3 protein. The sample holds fewer than 9,000 distinct CDR3 sequences, 40% to 65% seen once. Material for sequencing was memory CD4+ T cells sorted from a lymph node. These receptors were obtained from a female donor with breast cancer. Both conserved end residues are part of each CDR3.

TRBJ1-5 | TRBV15 | CATKDLQGHSNQPQHF
TRBJ2-7 | TRBV20-1 | CSASGGQGAYEQYF
TRBJ1-2 | TRBV28 | CASSRRSNTISRYGYTF
TRBJ2-2 | TRBV5-1 | CASSLEQGFAGELFF
TRBJ2-5 | TRBV5-6 | CASSSPTQRVGETQYF
TRBJ2-7 | TRBV6-5 | CASSYSRGYEQYF
TRBJ1-1 | TRBV10-3 | CAINGQGGTEAFF
TRBJ2-3 | TRBV20-1 | CSAHTPSGRLDTQYF
TRBJ2-1 | TRBV20-1 | CSAPASSGGISYNEQFF
TRBJ2-2 | TRBV7-3 | CASSAGQITGELFF
TRBJ2-7 | TRBV7-9 | CASSYREGEQYF
TRBJ1-2 | TRBV6-1 | CASSVNSAGQGYGYTF
TRBJ2-5 | TRBV5-1 | CASSSGTGVETQYF
TRBJ2-7 | TRBV20-1 | CSAGDRPYEQYF
TRBJ1-6 | TRBV7-9 | CASSSNPGIERSPLHF
TRBJ1-4 | TRBV25-1 | CASSLAGGATNEKLFF
TRBJ2-1 | TRBV7-9 | CASRARGPRNEQFF
TRBJ2-3 | TRBV18 | CASSSPGAVSTDTQYF
TRBJ2-5 | TRBV7-9 | CASSPGTSGETQYF
TRBJ2-5 | TRBV10-3 | CAISESAAQETQYF
TRBJ2-7 | TRBV12-3/TRBV12-4 | CASSLVAYEQYF
TRBJ1-2 | TRBV5-1 | CASSLGAGSNNYGYTF
TRBJ1-5 | TRBV4-1 | CASSLESGTGSANQPQHF
TRBJ2-5 | TRBV7-9 | CASSRGQVEETQYF
TRBJ1-1 | TRBV10-3 | CAIRPDTSNTEAFF
TRBJ2-3 | TRBV25-1 | CASSESQGTATDTQYF
TRBJ1-5 | TRBV5-1 | CASSVNEGQPQHF
TRBJ2-7 | TRBV4-3 | CASSQELRQVYEQYF
TRBJ2-4 | TRBV20-1 | CSAGLGMGKNIQYF
TRBJ1-1 | TRBV6-2/TRBV6-3 | CASSYSPVGTEAFF
TRBJ2-5 | TRBV4-1 | CASSQVGRMETQYF
TRBJ2-5 | TRBV30 | CAWDRQAETLYF
TRBJ2-7 | TRBV5-1 | CASSVNRDYEQYF
TRBJ2-4 | TRBV6-6 | CASSMTGRDIQYF
TRBJ1-1 | TRBV6-5 | CASSPRQILNTEAFF
TRBJ2-5 | TRBV5-1 | CASSPSRGPRETQYF
TRBJ2-1 | TRBV29-1 | CSVKEGTYNEQFF
TRBJ1-2 | TRBV12-3/TRBV12-4 | CASAGAGNYGYTF
TRBJ1-1 | TRBV18 | CASSPGGWGPEAFF
TRBJ1-2 | TRBV6-5 | CASRRVLNHGYTF
TRBJ2-6 | TRBV7-8 | CASSLRGPGANVLTF
TRBJ2-1 | TRBV6-2/TRBV6-3 | CASSKLAGLWISFF